The 4 T cell receptor beta chains reported below all come from one sample, sequenced in a study of glioma-infiltrating T cells. Amplification of TCR alpha and beta CDR3 regions from RNA used iRepertoire nested multiplex PCR. TCRdb analysed the multiplex PCR reads with MiXCR anew, one entry per CDR3 protein. Here the sample spans about 400,000 distinct CDR3 sequences, more than 35% being singletons. Sample: glioma tissue, nonneoplastic brain tissue, or PBMCs (not recorded which). The receptors shown here come from a human donor with low-grade glioma or glioblastoma, undergoing nonglioma brain surgery, or in good health (not recorded which).

This clonotype was picked up many times. The chain employs TRBV28 and TRBJ2-4; TRBD2 matches at 8 bases. The CDR3 covers 15 residues. The V gene's germline CDR1 is MDHEN and CDR2 SYDVKM. Germline trimming cut 8 bases from V and 1 base from J; bases unmatched to any gene: 7. CDR3 region: CASWTGGGAKNIQYF. The CDR3, as DNA: TGTGCCAGCTGGACCGGGGGGGGGGCCAAAAACATTCAGTACTTC. Looking up the rest from reference TRBV28 and TRBJ2-4 gives the full variable domain: DVKVTQSSRYLVKRTGEKVFLECVQDMDHENMFWYRQDPGLGLRLIYFSYDVKMKEKGDIPEGYSVSREKKERFSLILESASTNQTSMYLCASWTGGGAKNIQYFGAGTRLSVL.

CDR3: CASSLRGARTRVFYNEQFF. CDR3 coding DNA: TGTGCCAGCAGCTTAAGGGGGGCCCGGACTAGGGTTTTCTACAATGAGCAGTTCTTC. The chain employs TRBV7-2 and TRBJ2-1, with D maybe TRBD2 (7 bases). The CDR3 is 19 amino acids. CDR1 is SGHTA, CDR2 FQGNSA, per germline. V shed 2 bases and J shed 3 bases, with 23 bases lying between them.

With regard to this clonotype: This may be a read error: a much more frequent sequence differs by one nucleotide. The chain joins TRBV20-1 to TRBJ2-3; D remains ambiguous. The germline V and J ends were trimmed by 3 bases and 6 bases, with 10 bases remaining between them. This CDR3 is 12 amino acids long. CDR1 and CDR2 (germline): DFQATT, SNEGSKA (reference sequence). CDR3 region: CSARIVRDTQYF. Here the CDR3 DNA reads TGCAGTGCTAGGATAGTTAGGGATACGCAGTATTTT.

Turning to this clonotype: This may come from a read error, since a much larger clone is one base off. J is TRBJ2-3 and V is TRBV4-2, with no clear D. Per germline, CDR1 LGHNA and CDR2 YNFKEQ. The length of the CDR3 is 12 residues. The CDR3 sequence: CASSQEADRQYF. The CDR3 DNA sequence: TGTGCCAGCAGCCAAGAGGCAGATAGGCAGTATTTT.